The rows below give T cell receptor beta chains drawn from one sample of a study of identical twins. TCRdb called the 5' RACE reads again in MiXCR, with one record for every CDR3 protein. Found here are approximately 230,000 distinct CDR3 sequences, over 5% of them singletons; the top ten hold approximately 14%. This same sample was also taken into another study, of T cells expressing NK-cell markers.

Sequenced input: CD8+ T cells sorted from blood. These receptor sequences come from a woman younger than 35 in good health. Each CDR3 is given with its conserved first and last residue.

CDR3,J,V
CASSQDSGGGRTGELFF,TRBJ2-2,TRBV4-3
CASSFQLAGQDEQFF,TRBJ2-1,TRBV11-2
CASSLRSQPQHF,TRBJ1-5,TRBV5-1
CASSQGAGGEQYF,TRBJ2-7,TRBV4-1
CASREGVRGNQPQHF,TRBJ1-5,TRBV27
CSARWEGLGEQYF,TRBJ2-7,TRBV20-1
CASSQTGNTIYF,TRBJ1-3,TRBV4-2
CASSWTLPFTDTQYF,TRBJ2-3,TRBV12-3/TRBV12-4
CASGLTDVLTF,TRBJ2-6,TRBV12-5
CASSQPRQGGGENIQYF,TRBJ2-4,TRBV11-3
CASRSSLAVSAFF,TRBJ1-1,TRBV7-8
CASSLEVTTKAYEQYF,TRBJ2-7,TRBV7-9
CASRPTSGRANEQFF,TRBJ2-1,TRBV12-3/TRBV12-4
CASSQEGTDLGWNEQYF,TRBJ2-7,TRBV4-3
CSARKGGPQETQYF,TRBJ2-5,TRBV20-1
CSAGQGETQYF,TRBJ2-5,TRBV20-1
CASSPYLSGGVHEQYF,TRBJ2-7,TRBV5-5
CASSFWGGVGTDTQYF,TRBJ2-3,TRBV27
CSARGSGRADTQYF,TRBJ2-3,TRBV20-1
CASSSLAGRYEQYF,TRBJ2-7,TRBV7-2
CAWSWGNTEAFF,TRBJ1-1,TRBV30
CASSLNSRETSEAFF,TRBJ1-1,TRBV7-6
CSVVPGSGELFF,TRBJ2-2,TRBV29-1
CASSAGKGLYEQYF,TRBJ2-7,TRBV18
CASTLLENTEAFF,TRBJ1-1,TRBV5-1
CASSEAAGAYNEQFF,TRBJ2-1,TRBV6-1
CASSPGLAGEAYEQYF,TRBJ2-7,TRBV2
CASSLRLAEFNEQFF,TRBJ2-1,TRBV5-5
CASSQDRGRTGELFF,TRBJ2-2,TRBV4-1
CSAEPRQGVNTEAFF,TRBJ1-1,TRBV20-1
CATTPQGAKNIQYF,TRBJ2-4,TRBV15
CASSPGSLAGDNEQFF,TRBJ2-1,TRBV18
CASIPPSSGANVLTF,TRBJ2-6,TRBV2
CASSLQAAPNEQFF,TRBJ2-1,TRBV6-2/TRBV6-3
CSVAGLTNTEAFF,TRBJ1-1,TRBV29-1
CAISDRQGQGLGYTF,TRBJ1-2,TRBV10-3
CASSLADSKPEGAFF,TRBJ1-1,TRBV7-9
CATSESGQGAYNEQFF,TRBJ2-1,TRBV24-1
CAWSHPGTDINEQYF,TRBJ2-7,TRBV30
CASKQGLAEAFF,TRBJ1-1,TRBV12-5
CASSLNSHTEAFF,TRBJ1-1,TRBV5-1
CASSYSMGYNEQFF,TRBJ2-1,TRBV6-5
CSVEGQSYNEQFF,TRBJ2-1,TRBV29-1